This entry lists 20 T cell receptor beta chains sequenced from one sample in a study of T cell responses to AZD1222 COVID-19 vaccine. TCRdb's table, derived via immunoSEQ multiplex PCR, lists solely in-frame clones and lacks some. Of about 100,000 clones in the sample, more than 75% were seen once. Specimen: peripheral blood, collected on day 0 of AZD1222 vaccination. The source is an adult in good health.

This sequence joins TRBV3-1 (or the pseudogene TRBV3-2) and TRBJ2-2; 7 bases map to TRBD2. Trimming at V came to 2 bases and at J to 1 base, leaving 4 bases not matched to a gene. The V gene's germline CDR1 is LGHDT and CDR2 YNNKEL (reference sequence). The CDR3 consists of 16 residues. The CDR3 region is CASSQSAGVNTGELFF. CDR3 DNA sequence: TGTGCCAGCAGCCAATCTGCGGGGGTGAACACCGGGGAGCTGTTTTTT.

The chain recombines TRBV5-8 with TRBJ2-1; 11 positions match TRBD2. Germline V gene lookup returns CDR1 SGHTS and CDR2 YDEGEE. The J segment lost 7 bases and the V segment lost 1 base, leaving 7 bases of the junction unmatched. The CDR3 has 16 residues. CDR3 in amino acids: CASSLWASGRTNEQFF. For the CDR3, the DNA is TGTGCCAGCAGCTTGTGGGCTAGCGGGAGGACAAATGAGCAGTTCTTC. Together with reference TRBV5-8 and TRBJ2-1, the CDR3 gives the full variable domain: EAGVTQSPTHLIKTRGQQATLRCSPISGHTSVYWYQQALGLGLQFLLWYDEGEERNRGNFPPRFSGRQFPNYSSELNVNALELEDSALYLCASSLWASGRTNEQFFGPGTRLTVL.

This chain joins TRBV4-3 and TRBJ1-6; the match to TRBD1 covers 7 bases. Germline V gene data show CDR1 as LGHNA and CDR2 as YSLEER. Trimming cost V 0 bases and J 8 bases; bases outside gene matches: 7. The CDR3 is 16 residues long. CDR3 residues: CASSQDVTGPYSPLHF. The DNA for the CDR3 is TGCGCCAGCAGCCAAGATGTGACAGGGCCGTATTCACCCCTCCACTTT.

V usage is TRBV24-1 and J usage is TRBJ1-2, with D unresolved. Trimming shortened V by 9 bases and J by 8 bases, and 9 bases separated the two germline ends. Germline CDR1 reads KGHDR; CDR2 reads SFDVKD. The CDR3 runs to 10 residues. The CDR3 is CATLVVGYTF. The CDR3 DNA follows: TGTGCCACCTTGGTTGTCGGCTACACCTTC.

The chain employs TRBV11-2 and TRBJ2-1; TRBD2 matches at 7 bases. The ends lost 5 bases at V and 8 bases at J; junction bases unmatched: 15. The germline gives CDR1 SGHAT, CDR2 FQNNGV. This CDR3 is built from 16 residues. The CDR3, as DNA: TGTGCCAGCAGCCCCCGGACTAGATCAGCCTCGGATGAGCAGTTCTTC. It yields the protein CASSPRTRSASDEQFF.

The rearrangement joins TRBV7-9 to TRBJ1-3; D gene ambiguous. The CDR3 extends over 12 amino acids. Germline V gene lookup returns CDR1 SEHNR and CDR2 FQNEAQ (reference sequence). Between the trimmed V and J ends, which lost 1 base and 11 bases, there was a span of 9 bases. In nucleotides, the CDR3 is TGTGCCAGCAGCTTAGAAGGACGGCCCATATATTTT. Residues: CASSLEGRPIYF.

The rearrangement uses TRBV5-1 and TRBJ2-3, with TRBD2 identical over 8 bases. The CDR3 loop spans 16 amino acids. V lost 0 bases to trimming and J lost 4 bases; unmatched junction nucleotides: 7. CDR1 is SGHRS and CDR2 is YFSETQ in the germline V gene. The CDR3 region has the DNA TGCGCCAGCAGCTTGGGCGGCAGCGGGGGCTCAGATACGCAGTATTTT. The encoded protein is CASSLGGSGGSDTQYF.

This clone occurred a few times. J is TRBJ2-7 and V is TRBV3-1 (or the pseudogene TRBV3-2); D is possibly TRBD1 or TRBD2 (5 bases each). Germline V lookup: CDR1 LGHDT, CDR2 YNNKEL (reference sequence). V shed 4 bases and J shed 5 bases, with 15 bases lying between them. The CDR3 runs 14 residues. CDR3 in DNA: TGTGCCAGCAGCCCAGACGACGGGACGGACGAGCAGTACTTC. Amino acid sequence: CASSPDDGTDEQYF.

V usage is TRBV7-2 and J usage is TRBJ2-7; no firm D call. Trimming took 3 bases from V and 5 from J, leaving 5 bases between them. The germline CDR1 and CDR2 sequences are SGHTA and FQGNSA. This CDR3 has 11 amino acids. The CDR3 nucleotides read TGTGCCAGCAGCTTGGTGAACGAGCAGTACTTC. Its translation is CASSLVNEQYF.

This sequence joins TRBV6-5 and TRBJ1-2; maybe TRBD1 (5 bases). CDR3 length equals 13 residues. CDR1 is MNHEY and CDR2 is SVGAGI in the germline V gene. Trimming pared 10 bases from V and 3 bases from J, leaving 15 bases between. DNA of the CDR3: TGTGCCACCACGCCGGGGGAGGACTATGGCTACACCTTC. Amino acid sequence: CATTPGEDYGYTF.

The chain is built from TRBV14 and TRBJ2-3; 7 bases line up with TRBD2. CDR3 length equals 17 residues. V lost 6 bases to trimming and J lost 0 bases; unmatched junction nucleotides: 12. Germline values: CDR1 SGHDN, CDR2 FVKESK. CDR3 in amino acids: CASRPPAGVGSTDTQYF. The CDR3 coding sequence is TGTGCCAGCAGGCCCCCGGCGGGAGTAGGGAGCACAGATACGCAGTATTTT.

V and J are TRBV30 and TRBJ2-7; TRBD1 is a possible D gene (5 bases). There are 12 residues in the CDR3. V lost 8 bases, J lost 0 bases, and 11 bases lay in between. Germline CDR1 is GTSNPN and CDR2 is SVGIG (reference sequence). DNA of the CDR3: TGTGCCGGCAGGGCCAGCTCCTACGAGCAGTACTTC. Protein: CAGRASSYEQYF.

The table lists this clone with a few counts. A junction boundary mismatches the germline segment, possibly from a read error. The chain has TRBV20-1 and TRBJ2-5; no definite D call. The CDR3 sequence is 11 residues long. Germline CDR1 reads DFQATT; CDR2 reads SNEGSKA (reference sequence). The CDR3 is CSARYQETQYF. In DNA, the CDR3 is TGCAGCGCTAGATACCAAGAGACCCAGTACTTC.

This clone was seen once. This chain links TRBV7-9 with TRBJ1-1; D is uncertain. The CDR3 runs to 14 residues. Germline V gene sequence: CDR1 SEHNR, CDR2 FQNEAQ (reference sequence). Trimming pared 0 bases from V and 3 bases from J, leaving 8 bases between. CDR3: CASSLAGRDTEAFF. The CDR3 DNA reads TGTGCCAGCAGCTTAGCAGGACGAGACACTGAAGCTTTCTTT. Based on the CDR3 plus reference TRBV7-9 and TRBJ1-1, the full variable domain is DTGVSQNPRHKITKRGQNVTFRCDPISEHNRLYWYRQTLGQGPEFLTYFQNEAQLEKSRLLSDRFSAERPKGSFSTLEIQRTEQGDSAMYLCASSLAGRDTEAFFGQGTRLTVV.

The chain recombines TRBV7-3 with TRBJ2-5; 9 bases agree with TRBD2. Per the germline V gene, CDR1 is SGHTA and CDR2 is FQGTGA. V lost 5 bases, J lost 6 bases, and 10 bases stayed unmatched. The CDR3 extends over 15 amino acids. CDR3 in amino acids: CASSPNGLARKTQYF. In nucleotides, the CDR3 is TGTGCCAGCAGCCCTAACGGACTAGCGCGGAAGACCCAGTACTTC.

The chain is built from TRBV7-2 and TRBJ1-5, with a tentative D call TRBD1 (5 bases). The V gene lost 1 base and the J gene lost 4 bases, with 11 bases spanning the gap. Germline loops: CDR1 SGHTA, CDR2 FQGNSA. The CDR3 loop spans 15 amino acids. The CDR3 DNA is TGTGCCAGCAGCTTAGTAGTACGGGGGAATCAGCCCCAGCATTTT. Its translation is CASSLVVRGNQPQHF.

The chain is built from TRBV11-3 and TRBJ1-1; D is perhaps TRBD1 (6 bases). This CDR3 is built from 13 residues. V was trimmed by 5 bases and J by 5 bases, leaving 12 bases between them. CDR1 SGHNT and CDR2 YENEEA come from the germline V gene. CDR3 region: CASSPSDRTEAFF. The CDR3 DNA reads TGTGCCAGCAGCCCGAGTGACAGGACTGAAGCTTTCTTT.

The V gene is TRBV5-6, the J gene TRBJ2-7; D possibly matches TRBD1 or TRBD2 (5 bases each). Germline V gene data show CDR1 as SGHDT and CDR2 as YYEEEE. The CDR3 runs to 13 residues. The V gene lost 4 bases and the J gene lost 3 bases, with 11 bases spanning the gap. CDR3 region: CASSPGTNYEQYF. DNA of the CDR3: TGTGCCAGCAGCCCTGGGACCAACTACGAGCAGTACTTC.

J is TRBJ2-7 and V is TRBV18; perhaps TRBD2 as D (6 bases). The CDR3 extends over 15 amino acids. V was trimmed by 2 bases and J by 2 bases, leaving 13 bases between them. The V gene's germline CDR1 is KGHSH and CDR2 LQKENI. This chain's CDR3 is CASSPMGTSPYEQYF. CDR3 in DNA: TGTGCCAGCTCACCAATGGGGACTTCCCCCTACGAGCAGTACTTC.

The chain uses TRBV6-5 and TRBJ2-5; D unresolved. CDR3 length equals 13 residues. Per germline, CDR1 MNHEY and CDR2 SVGAGI. V shed 6 bases and J shed 2 bases, with 10 bases lying between them. This chain's CDR3 is CASRQLGQETQYF. CDR3 DNA sequence: TGTGCCAGCAGGCAACTGGGACAAGAGACCCAGTACTTC.